This is a list of T cell receptor beta chains from one sample in a study of blood T cells in healthy people across ages. Each CDR3 protein is one row after TCRdb ran MiXCR on the 5' RACE reads. In the table there are about 800,000 distinct CDR3 sequences, approximately 25% of which are singletons. This sample also appeared in a second study, on T cells of mothers and their children.

The sequencing input was blood. Receptors were obtained from a boy aged 5-17 years in good health. The CDR3 runs from the conserved cysteine through the conserved F or W. The D gene is left open where the match is weak. Rows give clone size only sometimes, using once, few, many, or a class for an expanded clone.

v_gene,d_gene,abundance,j_gene,CDR3nt,CDR3aa
TRBV28,NA,NA,TRBJ2-4,TGTGCCAGCAGTCCTGGGACTTTGGGGATAGACATTCAGTACTTC,CASSPGTLGIDIQYF
TRBV5-1,TRBD1,NA,TRBJ2-4,TGCGCCAGCAGCCCTGGACAGGCCTCGACCAAAAACATTCAGTACTTC,CASSPGQASTKNIQYF
TRBV20-1,TRBD2,few,TRBJ2-5,TGCAGTGCGATGACTAGCGGGAGGGAGACCCAGTACTTC,CSAMTSGRETQYF
TRBV7-2,NA,NA,TRBJ1-5,TGTGCCAGCAGCTTACAGGTCCAAATCGGTCAGCCCCAGCATTTT,CASSLQVQIGQPQHF
TRBV28,TRBD1,NA,TRBJ1-2,TGTGCCAGCAGTCCTTCCGGGACAGCCAGTAACTATGGCTACACCTTC,CASSPSGTASNYGYTF
TRBV29-1,NA,NA,TRBJ2-3,NA,CSVARGSTDTRYF
TRBV6-2/TRBV6-3,NA,NA,TRBJ1-1,TGTGCCAGCAGTTTTCAAAGGCGCACTGAAGCTTTCTTT,CASSFQRRTEAFF
TRBV20-1,TRBD2,NA,TRBJ2-1,TGCAGTGCTAGAGTAGGTCTAGCGGTATACAATGAGCAGTTCTTC,CSARVGLAVYNEQFF
TRBV6-2/TRBV6-3,NA,NA,TRBJ2-1,TGTGCCAGCAGTAGCGGGTTTGGGTATGAGCAGTTCTTC,CASSSGFGYEQFF
TRBV5-4,TRBD1,NA,TRBJ2-1,TGTGCCAGCAGGGCCGGGACAGACAATGAGCAGTTCTTC,CASRAGTDNEQFF
TRBV5-1,NA,NA,TRBJ1-1,TGCGCCAGCAGCACCTCCACTAACACTGAAGCTTTCTTT,CASSTSTNTEAFF
TRBV6-1,NA,NA,TRBJ2-1,TGTGCCAGCAGTGAAGCGCTGATTTCCTACAATGAGCAGTTCTTC,CASSEALISYNEQFF
TRBV7-9,NA,NA,TRBJ2-7,TGTGCCAGCAGCCACCACTTGGAGACCTACGAGCAGTACTTC,CASSHHLETYEQYF
TRBV2,TRBD1,NA,TRBJ2-7,TGTGCCAGCAGTACCGGGACAGGCTTCCACGAGCAGTACTTC,CASSTGTGFHEQYF
TRBV7-2,NA,NA,TRBJ1-2,TGTGCCAGCAGCCCACGGCGAGGGGGGAACTATGGCTACACCTTC,CASSPRRGGNYGYTF
TRBV24-1,NA,few,TRBJ2-1,TGTGCCACCAGCACAGGTGCCTACAATGAGCAGTTCTTC,CATSTGAYNEQFF
TRBV18,TRBD1,NA,TRBJ2-1,TGTGCCAGCTCACCCAGGACAGGACCGTACAATGAGCAGTTCTTC,CASSPRTGPYNEQFF
TRBV18,NA,NA,TRBJ1-2,TGTGCCAGCTCACCACTAGGACAGCACTATGGCTACACCTTC,CASSPLGQHYGYTF
TRBV4-1,TRBD1,few,TRBJ2-7,TGCGCCAGCAGCCGTACGTCCGGGACAGGGACCTCCGAGCAGTACTTC,CASSRTSGTGTSEQYF
TRBV20-1,TRBD2,NA,TRBJ2-7,TGCAGTGCTAGACCAATTAGCGGGAGTGCCTACGAGCAGTACTTC,CSARPISGSAYEQYF
TRBV12-3/TRBV12-4,NA,NA,TRBJ2-5,TGTGCCAGCAGTCTCCAGCTGAAGCAAGAGACCCAGTACTTC,CASSLQLKQETQYF
TRBV28,NA,NA,TRBJ2-5,TGTGCCAGCAGTTTCCCCCTGGTAGGGAAGCAAGAGACCCAGTACTTC,CASSFPLVGKQETQYF
TRBV20-1,NA,NA,TRBJ1-2,TGCAGTGCTAGGTCACGCTATGGCTACACCTTC,CSARSRYGYTF
TRBV9,TRBD1,many,TRBJ1-2,TGTGCCAGCTCGGGACAGGGGTCTAACTATGGCTACACCTTC,CASSGQGSNYGYTF
TRBV15,TRBD1,NA,TRBJ2-5,TGTGCCACCAGCGCCAGGACAGGGACAGAGACCCAGTACTTC,CATSARTGTETQYF
TRBV7-2,TRBD2,NA,TRBJ2-1,TGTGCCAGCAGCTTAGAGCTAGCGGGGCATTACAATGAGCAGTTCTTC,CASSLELAGHYNEQFF
TRBV29-1,NA,NA,TRBJ2-7,TGCAGCGTTGAACAGGCTCGGGACTACGAGCAGTACTTC,CSVEQARDYEQYF
TRBV6-6,TRBD2,NA,TRBJ2-5,TGTGCCAGCAGTTACTCGCCTAGCGGGGGGATGGAGACCCAGTACTTC,CASSYSPSGGMETQYF
TRBV20-1,NA,few,TRBJ2-7,TGCAGTGCTAGAGATTCGAGACTGGCTACCTACGAGCAGTACTTC,CSARDSRLATYEQYF
TRBV7-2,TRBD2,few,TRBJ2-5,TGTGCCAGCAGCTTAAGGACTAGCGGGAGGGGGTCGGGCGAGACCCAGTACTTC,CASSLRTSGRGSGETQYF
TRBV13,TRBD1,many,TRBJ2-5,TGTGCCAGCAGCGCGGGACAGGGGGAGACCCAGTACTTC,CASSAGQGETQYF
TRBV6-6,NA,NA,TRBJ2-3,TGTGCCAGCGCTGAAAGTGCGGATACGCAGTATTTT,CASAESADTQYF
TRBV29-1,NA,NA,TRBJ2-5,TGCAGCGTTGGTGAACCGGGCAGAGAGACCCAGTACTTC,CSVGEPGRETQYF
TRBV6-6,NA,few,TRBJ2-7,TGTGCCAGCGAAGGGGGGTACGAGCAGTACTTC,CASEGGYEQYF
TRBV29-1,TRBD2,many,TRBJ2-4,TGCAGCGTTGCCAGTCTAGCGGGTGCCAAAAACATTCAGTACTTC,CSVASLAGAKNIQYF
TRBV29-1,NA,few,TRBJ2-3,TGCAGCGTGGCAGGGGCGCGGGCCCAGTATTTT,CSVAGARAQYF
TRBV5-5,NA,few,TRBJ1-2,TGTGCCACTACAGCTCCGGGAGGGTTGGCCACCTTC,CATTAPGGLATF
TRBV27,TRBD1,NA,TRBJ2-7,TGTGCCAGCAGTACAACAGGGGGCCACGAGCAGTACTTC,CASSTTGGHEQYF
TRBV7-3,TRBD2,once,TRBJ2-1,TGTGCCAGCAGCACGACGGGACTAGGGTCTGGGCACAATGAGCAGTTCTTC,CASSTTGLGSGHNEQFF
TRBV9,NA,NA,TRBJ1-2,TGTGCCAGCAGACTGGCCGGGACTGGTGGCTACACCTTC,CASRLAGTGGYTF
TRBV27,TRBD1,NA,TRBJ2-1,TGTGCCAGCACCCACAAGACTTGGACAGGGATCTACAATGAGCAGTTCTTC,CASTHKTWTGIYNEQFF
TRBV29-1,TRBD1,few,TRBJ2-5,TGCAGCGTTGAACAGGGGGCACGGCAAGAGACCCAGTACTTC,CSVEQGARQETQYF
TRBV28,NA,NA,TRBJ2-1,TGTGCCAGCAGCTTTAGCGCTTTACCAAACAATGAGCAGTTCTTC,CASSFSALPNNEQFF
TRBV24-1,NA,NA,TRBJ1-4,TGTGCCACCAGTGATTTTAAAGAAGATAATGAAAAACTGTTTTTT,CATSDFKEDNEKLFF
TRBV29-1,TRBD1,NA,TRBJ2-4,TGCAGCGTTGGGCACGCGCGACAAGGGACAGGGATCCAGTACTTC,CSVGHARQGTGIQYF
TRBV15,NA,NA,TRBJ1-2,TGTGCCACCAGCAGAGATACCGCCTATGGCTACACCTTC,CATSRDTAYGYTF
TRBV18,NA,many,TRBJ2-7,TGTGCCAGCTCACCGTGGACAGAATCCTACGAGCAGTACTTC,CASSPWTESYEQYF
TRBV11-2,NA,few,TRBJ2-7,TGTGCCAGCAGCTTAGGCGGGGTTGGGTCCCACGAGCAGTACTTC,CASSLGGVGSHEQYF
TRBV6-1,TRBD1,once,TRBJ1-1,TGTGCCAGCAGTGATTCGGGACAGTCGAACACTGAAGCTTTCTTT,CASSDSGQSNTEAFF
TRBV7-8,TRBD1,few,TRBJ1-4,TGTGCCAGCAGCTTTGGGACAGGAGGTGAAAAACTGTTTTTT,CASSFGTGGEKLFF
TRBV7-2,TRBD1,NA,TRBJ2-1,TGTGCCAGCAGACCTGGGACAGGGTTGGGCCATGAGCAGTTCTTC,CASRPGTGLGHEQFF
TRBV29-1,TRBD2,few,TRBJ2-1,TGCAGCGTTGCAGATCTAGCGGACTCCTACAATGAGCAGTTCTTC,CSVADLADSYNEQFF
TRBV10-3,NA,NA,TRBJ2-2,TGTGCCATCAGTGACACCGGGGAGCTGTTTTTT,CAISDTGELFF
TRBV19,TRBD1,NA,TRBJ2-7,TGTGCCAGTAGTATGGGACAGGGGTCCGCCTACGAGCAGTACTTC,CASSMGQGSAYEQYF
TRBV6-5,NA,NA,TRBJ2-7,TGTGCCAGCAGGACAGACGGATCCTACGAGCAGTACTTC,CASRTDGSYEQYF